This T cell receptor (beta chain) appears in the sequencing data of a study of blood T cell repertoires in COVID-19. As for the study in general: The cDNA or gDNA used as material had been derived from T cells, B-cell-depleted T cells, or PBMCs.

V shed 4 bases and J shed 6 bases, with 9 bases lying between them. The CDR3 totals 12 residues. Germline assignment: CDR1 SGDLS and CDR2 YYNGEE. Measured with immunoSEQ multiplex PCR; TCRdb has only the in-frame clones, and not every one. The sample yields about 58,000 clones, approximately 85% seen once. The TCR originated in a human donor in a cohort sampled during active COVID-19. The V gene is TRBV9, the J gene TRBJ2-3; no clear D gene. The sample consisted of peripheral blood. Written as DNA, the CDR3 is TGTGCCAGCAGCCCCCCCGCGGATACGCAGTATTTT. It yields the protein CASSPPADTQYF.